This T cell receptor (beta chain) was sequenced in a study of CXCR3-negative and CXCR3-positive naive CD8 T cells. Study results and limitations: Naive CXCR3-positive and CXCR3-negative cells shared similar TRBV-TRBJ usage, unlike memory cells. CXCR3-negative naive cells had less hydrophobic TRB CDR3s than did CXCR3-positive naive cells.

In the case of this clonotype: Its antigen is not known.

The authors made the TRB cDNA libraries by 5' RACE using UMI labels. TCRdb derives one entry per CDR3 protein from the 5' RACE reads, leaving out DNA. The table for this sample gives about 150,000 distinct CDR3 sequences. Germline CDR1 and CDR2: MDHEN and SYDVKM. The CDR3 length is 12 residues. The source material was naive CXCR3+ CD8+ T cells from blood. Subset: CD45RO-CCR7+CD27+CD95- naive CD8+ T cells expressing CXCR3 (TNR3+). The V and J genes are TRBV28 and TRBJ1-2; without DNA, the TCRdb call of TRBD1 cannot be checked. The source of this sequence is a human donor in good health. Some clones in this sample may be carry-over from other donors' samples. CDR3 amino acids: CASSQDIEGYTF.